Shown below are 32 T cell receptor beta chains from a single sample sequenced in a study of blood T cell repertoires in COVID-19. Clones were sequenced by immunoSEQ multiplex PCR, and TCRdb holds only the in-frame ones, with some missing. Of more than 250,000 clones listed, over 75% were seen once; the top ten hold less than 10%. Sequenced input: peripheral blood. The receptors originated from a human donor in a cohort sampled during active COVID-19.

The chain employs TRBV4-3 and TRBJ2-3, with D possibly TRBD2 on 6 matching bases. V dropped 1 base and J dropped 6 bases, with 14 bases sitting between them. Germline lookup yields CDR1 LGHNA and CDR2 YSLEER. The CDR3 sequence is 15 residues long. The DNA for the CDR3 is TGCGCCAGCAGCCAAGGATCGGGAGTGATGGATACGCAGTATTTT. Translated: CASSQGSGVMDTQYF.

This clone was seen a few times. The chain combines TRBV23-1 with TRBJ2-3; 11 nucleotides align to TRBD2. TRBV23-1 is recorded as an ORF, its role being uncertain. This CDR3 has 17 residues. V shed 2 bases, J shed 1 base, and the junction held 5 bases outside the gene matches. The CDR3 region is CASSQPTTSGGTDTQYF. The CDR3 DNA sequence: TGCGCCAGCAGTCAACCCACGACTAGCGGGGGCACAGATACGCAGTATTTT.

This rearrangement joins TRBV19 to TRBJ2-3, with D possibly being TRBD2 (7 bases). The length of the CDR3 is 14 residues. V shed 9 bases and J shed 4 bases, with 17 bases lying between them. Germline CDR1 and CDR2: LNHDA and SQIVND (reference sequence). CDR3 bases: TGTGCCAGCAAGGGGGGGGGCCGGGCAGATACGCAGTATTTT. Its translation: CASKGGGRADTQYF.

The V and J genes are TRBV2 and TRBJ2-7, with 9 positions matching TRBD2. Germline values: CDR1 SNHLY, CDR2 FYNNEI. J was trimmed by 7 bases and V by 2 bases; bases with no gene match: 6. This CDR3 comprises 14 residues. CDR3 sequence reads: CASSEQGGRGEQYF. The CDR3 bases are TGTGCCAGCAGTGAACAGGGCGGGAGGGGGGAGCAGTACTTC.

The chain is built from TRBV9 and TRBJ2-1; 8 positions agree with TRBD2. Germline V gene data show CDR1 as SGDLS and CDR2 as YYNGEE. The CDR3 consists of 14 residues. J gave up 6 bases and V 4 bases, and 6 bases lay outside the gene matches. CDR3 in DNA: TGTGCCAGCAGCCCCACAGCGGGAGTCAATGAGCAGTTCTTC. The encoded protein is CASSPTAGVNEQFF.

This clone was detected only once. V is TRBV19 and J is TRBJ2-7; D call uncertain. V was pared by 3 bases and J by 4 bases, with 10 bases between. Germline V gene lookup returns CDR1 LNHDA and CDR2 SQIVND (reference sequence). The length of the CDR3 is 13 residues. The CDR3 here is CASSIPGGYEQYF. For the CDR3, the DNA is TGTGCCAGTAGTATTCCGGGTGGGTACGAGCAGTACTTC.

The chain employs TRBV10-2 and TRBJ1-4; 10 positions match TRBD1. The germline CDR1 and CDR2 sequences are WSHSY and SAAADI. With V trimmed by 3 bases and J by 13 bases, 2 bases remained unmatched. The CDR3 runs 12 residues. Written as DNA, the CDR3 is TGCGCCAGCAGTGATGGGACAGGGGTACTGTTTTTT. Protein: CASSDGTGVLFF.

This chain links TRBV7-2 with TRBJ2-7; tentative D call: TRBD2 (5 bases). V lost 1 base to trimming and J lost 3 bases, with 10 bases between them. The CDR3 is made up of 14 amino acids. CDR1 and CDR2 from the germline V gene are SGHTA and FQGNSA. The CDR3 DNA reads as TGTGCCAGCAGCTTAGGGCCAGGACTCTACGAGCAGTACTTC. It is translated as CASSLGPGLYEQYF.

The gene calls are TRBV6-5 and TRBJ1-2; unclear D gene. Trimming took 5 bases from V and 2 from J, leaving 9 bases between them. Per the germline V gene, CDR1 is MNHEY and CDR2 is SVGAGI. The CDR3 is 13 amino acids. The CDR3, as DNA: TGTGCCAGCAGTCCCGGCGGGAACTATGGCTACACCTTC. It specifies CASSPGGNYGYTF.

The chain recombines TRBV18 with TRBJ1-5; no clear D gene. With 3 bases removed from V and 0 bases from J, the gap between germline ends came to 6 bases. Germline CDR1 is KGHSH and CDR2 is LQKENI. The CDR3 is made up of 14 amino acids. DNA of the CDR3: TGTGCCAGCTCACCGGACTATAGCAATCAGCCCCAGCATTTT. Protein: CASSPDYSNQPQHF.

V usage is TRBV29-1 and J usage is TRBJ2-2, with 12 bases lining up with TRBD2. Per germline, CDR1 SQVTM and CDR2 ANQGSEA. V shed 4 bases, J shed 4 bases, and the junction held 13 bases outside the gene matches. The length of the CDR3 is 18 residues. In nucleotides, the CDR3 is TGCAGCGTTGGTTGGCGGCTAGCGGGGGGGCAGGGCACCGGGGAGCTGTTTTTT. Translation: CSVGWRLAGGQGTGELFF.

J is TRBJ2-3 and V is TRBV10-3, with 8 nucleotides matching TRBD1. CDR3 size: 15 residues. V lost 6 bases to trimming and J lost 2 bases; unmatched junction nucleotides: 7. Germline V gene lookup returns CDR1 ENHRY and CDR2 SYGVKD. The CDR3 here is CAIRSGTGDTDTQYF. CDR3 sequence (DNA): TGTGCCATCAGGTCCGGGACAGGAGACACAGATACGCAGTATTTT.

Written as DNA, the CDR3 is TGTGCCAGAAGCTCAGGGAGGACTAGCGGCAGCCTAGCCAAAAACATTCAGTACTTC. This gives the protein CARSSGRTSGSLAKNIQYF. This chain joins TRBV7-5 and TRBJ2-4; the D call TRBD2 from the table was never checked on the DNA. TRBV7-5 is a pseudogene segment. The CDR3 covers 19 residues.

Remarks on this clone: This clone may be a read error of a much larger clone one base away. The chain has TRBV5-1 and TRBJ2-7, with 7 bases identical to TRBD1. Per the germline V gene, CDR1 is SGHRS and CDR2 is YFSETQ. Trimming removed 3 bases from V and 3 bases from J; junction bases left unmatched: 0. The CDR3 has 12 amino acids. The DNA for the CDR3 is TGCGCCAGCAGCTGGGACAGCTACGAGCAGTACTTC. Residues: CASSWDSYEQYF.

This chain joins TRBV10-1 and TRBJ2-3; 7 bases line up with TRBD2. Germline loops: CDR1 WNHNN, CDR2 SYGVQD (reference sequence). After removal of 6 bases from V and 8 bases from J, the junction contained 8 bases not matched to a gene. There are 13 residues in the CDR3. The CDR3, as DNA: TGCGCCAGCAGGAGGGACCCGGGGGGTACGCAGTATTTT. This translates into CASRRDPGGTQYF.

This chain joins TRBV10-2 and TRBJ2-3; 13 bases align to TRBD2. The CDR3 has 15 residues. Germline V CDR1 and CDR2: WSHSY, SAAADI. Losses at the gene ends were 6 bases for V and 2 bases for J; bases not matched to a gene: 2. The chain's CDR3 is CASRTSGGLTDTQYF. DNA of the CDR3: TGCGCCAGCAGGACTAGCGGGGGGCTCACAGATACGCAGTATTTT.

The chain combines TRBV6-4 with TRBJ1-1; possibly TRBD1 for D (6 bases). Germline V gene lookup returns CDR1 MRHNA and CDR2 SNTAGT. This CDR3 is 18 amino acids long. Trimming cost V 2 bases and J 4 bases, with 23 bases left between them. As DNA, the CDR3 is TGTGCCAGCAGTGACGGACTCCGGGACACCTCCCCGGGCACTGAAGCTTTCTTT. Translating it yields CASSDGLRDTSPGTEAFF.

CDR3 in DNA: TGTGCCAGCAGGGGTCTGCAACTATCTAACTATGGCTACACCTTC. This translates into CASRGLQLSNYGYTF. The chain is built from TRBV6-6 and TRBJ1-2; D is ambiguous. V lost 6 bases and J lost 0, with 14 bases in between. This CDR3 is 15 amino acids long. Germline CDR1 reads MNHNY; CDR2 reads SVGAGI (reference sequence).

The rearrangement joins TRBV2 to TRBJ2-1; 9 positions match TRBD1. CDR3 length equals 16 residues. Trimming at V came to 2 bases and at J to 7 bases, leaving 9 bases not matched to a gene. Per the germline V gene, CDR1 is SNHLY and CDR2 is FYNNEI. The CDR3 region is CASSEFRDRVFNEQFF. DNA for the CDR3: TGTGCCAGCAGTGAATTTAGGGACAGGGTGTTTAATGAGCAGTTCTTC.

The chain links TRBV25-1 to TRBJ1-1, with D perhaps TRBD1 (5 bases). This CDR3 contains 15 residues. V shed 4 bases and J shed 3 bases, with 15 bases lying between them. The germline V gene encodes CDR1 MGHDK and CDR2 SYGVNS. In DNA, the CDR3 is TGTGCCAGCAGTGGGGGGGAAACCTTTGACACTGAAGCTTTCTTT. Protein product: CASSGGETFDTEAFF.

J is TRBJ2-1 and V is TRBV5-6, with 7 bases lining up with TRBD2. This CDR3 has 15 residues. J was trimmed by 3 bases and V by 5 bases; bases with no gene match: 8. Germline assignment: CDR1 SGHDT and CDR2 YYEEEE. CDR3 nucleotide sequence: TGTGCCAGCAGGTCAATGACGGGGGGCTACAATGAGCAGTTCTTC. It specifies CASRSMTGGYNEQFF. Drawing the rest from reference TRBV5-6 and TRBJ2-1, the complete variable domain is DAGVTQSPTHLIKTRGQQVTLRCSPKSGHDTVSWYQQALGQGPQFIFQYYEEEERQRGNFPDRFSGHQFPNYSSELNVNALLLGDSALYLCASRSMTGGYNEQFFGPGTRLTVL.

This clone was found a few times. The genes are TRBV18 and TRBJ1-5; D is perhaps TRBD1 (6 bases). CDR1 and CDR2 from the germline V gene are KGHSH and LQKENI. Trimming removed 3 bases from V and 0 bases from J, with 21 bases in between. The CDR3 consists of 19 residues. For the CDR3, the DNA is TGTGCCAGCTCACCGGGAGGGGACACCCGGGCATATAGCAATCAGCCCCAGCATTTT. It encodes CASSPGGDTRAYSNQPQHF.

The chain combines TRBV4-2 with TRBJ2-7; 11 nucleotides line up with TRBD1. CDR3 size: 16 residues. In germline, CDR1 is LGHNA, CDR2 YNFKEQ. V dropped 0 bases and J dropped 5; count of bases not matched to a gene: 6. CDR3 nucleotide sequence: TGTGCCAGCAGCCAAGATAGGACGGGACAGGGGGACGAGCAGTACTTC. Its protein is CASSQDRTGQGDEQYF.

This clone came up a few times. The rearrangement joins TRBV23-1 to TRBJ2-2, with D tentatively TRBD1 (6 bases). TRBV23-1 is treated as an ORF (open reading frame) with a function not yet certain. The CDR3 spans 20 residues. V dropped 3 bases and J dropped 0 bases, with 23 bases sitting between them. The CDR3 bases are TGCGCCAGCAGTCAGCCCCGCCGGGACAAACGCCTCGCGAACACCGGGGAGCTGTTTTTT. It translates to CASSQPRRDKRLANTGELFF.

The chain joins TRBV5-4 to TRBJ1-6; D gene unclear. The germline V gene encodes CDR1 SGHNT and CDR2 YYREEE (reference sequence). This CDR3 comprises 13 residues. V was trimmed by 4 bases and J by 9 bases, leaving 11 bases between them. This CDR3 is CASSTPGGSPLHF. DNA of the CDR3: TGTGCCAGCAGCACCCCGGGTGGTTCACCCCTCCACTTT. Looking up the rest from reference TRBV5-4 and TRBJ1-6 gives the full variable domain: ETGVTQSPTHLIKTRGQQVTLRCSSQSGHNTVSWYQQALGQGPQFIFQYYREEENGRGNFPPRFSGLQFPNYSSELNVNALELDDSALYLCASSTPGGSPLHFGNGTRLTVT.

This chain connects TRBV4-3 to TRBJ1-1; D is undetermined. Deletions cut 0 bases from V and 1 base from J, with 9 bases between. From germline, CDR1 is LGHNA and CDR2 YSLEER. This CDR3 comprises 15 residues. This chain's CDR3 is CASSQDPPGNTEAFF. CDR3 DNA sequence: TGCGCCAGCAGCCAAGATCCCCCGGGGAACACTGAAGCTTTCTTT.

Only a few counts were recorded for this clone. The gene calls are TRBV5-1 and TRBJ1-1, with 9 bases lining up with TRBD1. The V and J ends lost 5 bases and 10 bases, in that order; junction bases with no gene match: 9. The CDR3 runs to 13 residues. CDR1 is SGHRS and CDR2 is YFSETQ in the germline V gene. DNA for the CDR3: TGCGCCAGCAGACCACAGGGGGCTGTGAGAGCTTTCTTT. This sequence encodes CASRPQGAVRAFF. Together with reference TRBV5-1 and TRBJ1-1, the CDR3 gives the full variable domain: KAGVTQTPRYLIKTRGQQVTLSCSPISGHRSVSWYQQTPGQGLQFLFEYFSETQRNKGNFPGRFSGRQFSNSRSEMNVSTLELGDSALYLCASRPQGAVRAFFGQGTRLTVV.

This sequence joins TRBV5-4 and TRBJ2-1; 8 nucleotides agree with TRBD1. CDR3 length equals 13 residues. V shed 3 bases and J 9 bases; nucleotides not matched to a gene: 5. In germline, CDR1 is SGHNT, CDR2 YYREEE (reference sequence). CDR3 loop: CASSSDRDSEQFF. As DNA, the CDR3 is TGTGCCAGCAGCTCGGACAGGGACAGTGAGCAGTTCTTC.

The chain employs TRBV4-1 and TRBJ2-1; D ambiguous. Germline assignment: CDR1 MGHRA and CDR2 YSYEKL. Trimming left V 2 bases short and J 9 bases short, with 8 bases between. The CDR3 sequence is 12 residues long. This CDR3 is CASSQPLGEQFF. The CDR3 coding sequence is TGCGCCAGCAGCCAACCCCTCGGTGAGCAGTTCTTC.

This CDR3 reads CASSTGTSREQFF. The DNA of the CDR3 is TGCGCCAGCAGCACCGGGACTAGCAGGGAGCAGTTCTTC. V gene TRBV5-1 combines with J gene TRBJ2-1, with 9 positions matching TRBD2. The CDR3 is made up of 13 amino acids. The J segment lost 10 bases and the V segment lost 4 bases, leaving 6 bases of the junction unmatched. Germline V lookup: CDR1 SGHRS, CDR2 YFSETQ.

The J gene is TRBJ2-1, the V gene TRBV7-3, with a weak D call TRBD2 (5 bases). This CDR3 is built from 16 residues. Germline V lookup: CDR1 SGHTA, CDR2 FQGTGA. V was cut by 1 base and J by 2 bases, with 12 bases left in between. For the CDR3, the DNA is TGTGCCAGCAGCTTAAACCCCTCCGGGACCTACAATGAGCAGTTCTTC. Amino acids: CASSLNPSGTYNEQFF. Combining the CDR3 with reference TRBV7-3 and TRBJ2-1 gives the whole variable domain GAGVSQTPSNKVTEKGKYVELRCDPISGHTALYWYRQSLGQGPEFLIYFQGTGAADDSGLPNDRFFAVRPEGSVSTLKIQRTERGDSAVYLCASSLNPSGTYNEQFFGPGTRLTVL.

V and J are TRBV6-5 and TRBJ1-2, with 8 positions matching TRBD1. The V segment lost 6 bases and the J segment 3 bases; nucleotides outside the gene matches: 3. The CDR3 loop spans 13 amino acids. Germline V lookup: CDR1 MNHEY, CDR2 SVGAGI. The CDR3 nucleotides are TGTGCCAGCAGCCTGGACAGGGACTATGGCTACACCTTC. It specifies CASSLDRDYGYTF.